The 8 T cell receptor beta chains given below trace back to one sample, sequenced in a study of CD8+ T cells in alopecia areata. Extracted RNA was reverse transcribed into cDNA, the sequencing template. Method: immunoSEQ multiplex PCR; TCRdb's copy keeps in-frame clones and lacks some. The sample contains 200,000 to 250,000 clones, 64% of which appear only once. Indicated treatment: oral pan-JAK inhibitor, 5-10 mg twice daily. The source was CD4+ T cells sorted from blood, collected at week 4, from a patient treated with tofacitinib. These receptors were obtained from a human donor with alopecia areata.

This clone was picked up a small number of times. The DNA of the CDR3 is TGTGCCAGCAGCGGACGGAGTCAAGAGACCCAGTACTTC. Its translation: CASSGRSQETQYF. The V gene is TRBV25-1, the J gene TRBJ2-5, with D uncertain. Trimming cost V 6 bases and J 2 bases, with 10 bases left between them. The CDR3 is 13 residues long. The germline CDR1 and CDR2 sequences are MGHDK and SYGVNS. The full variable domain, its missing parts supplied by reference TRBV25-1 and TRBJ2-5, is EADIYQTPRYLVIGTGKKITLECSQTMGHDKMYWYQQDPGMELHLIHYSYGVNSTEKGDLSSESTVSRIRTEHFPLTLESARPSHTSQYLCASSGRSQETQYFGPGTRLLVL.

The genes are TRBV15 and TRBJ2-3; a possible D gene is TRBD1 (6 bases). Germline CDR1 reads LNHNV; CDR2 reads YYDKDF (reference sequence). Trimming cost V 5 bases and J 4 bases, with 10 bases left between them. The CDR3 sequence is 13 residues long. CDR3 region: CATSPRGADTQYF. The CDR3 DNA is TGTGCCACCAGCCCCAGGGGTGCAGATACGCAGTATTTT.

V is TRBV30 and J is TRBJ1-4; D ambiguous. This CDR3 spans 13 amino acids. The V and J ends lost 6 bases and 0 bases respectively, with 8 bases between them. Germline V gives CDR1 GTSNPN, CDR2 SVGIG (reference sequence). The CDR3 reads CACERATNEKLFF. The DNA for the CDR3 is TGTGCCTGTGAGAGAGCAACTAATGAAAAACTGTTTTTT.

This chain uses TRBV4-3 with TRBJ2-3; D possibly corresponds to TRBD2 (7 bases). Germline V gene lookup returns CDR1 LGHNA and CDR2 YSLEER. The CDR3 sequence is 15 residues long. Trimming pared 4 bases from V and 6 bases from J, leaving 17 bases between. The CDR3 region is CASSRMGGGSDTQYF. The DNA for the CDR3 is TGCGCCAGCAGCCGAATGGGGGGGGGCTCCGATACGCAGTATTTT.

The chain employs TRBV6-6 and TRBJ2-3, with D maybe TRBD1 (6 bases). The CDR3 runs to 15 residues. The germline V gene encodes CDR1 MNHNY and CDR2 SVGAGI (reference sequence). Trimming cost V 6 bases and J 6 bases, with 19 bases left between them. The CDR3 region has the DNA TGTGCCAGCAGGTTCTCATCGACAGGCCGGGATACGCAGTATTTT. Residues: CASRFSSTGRDTQYF.

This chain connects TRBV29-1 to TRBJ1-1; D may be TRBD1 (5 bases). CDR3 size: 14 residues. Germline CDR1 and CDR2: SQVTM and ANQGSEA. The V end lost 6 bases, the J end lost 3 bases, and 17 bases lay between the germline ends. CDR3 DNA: TGCAGCGTGGTACTGCGGGGCAGGCACACTGAAGCTTTCTTT. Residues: CSVVLRGRHTEAFF.

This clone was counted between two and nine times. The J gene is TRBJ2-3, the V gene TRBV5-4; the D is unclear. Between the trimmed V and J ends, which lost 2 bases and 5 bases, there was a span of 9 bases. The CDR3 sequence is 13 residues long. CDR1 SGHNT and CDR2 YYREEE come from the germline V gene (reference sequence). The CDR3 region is CASSFSGGDTQYF. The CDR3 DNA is TGTGCCAGCAGCTTTTCAGGCGGAGATACGCAGTATTTT.

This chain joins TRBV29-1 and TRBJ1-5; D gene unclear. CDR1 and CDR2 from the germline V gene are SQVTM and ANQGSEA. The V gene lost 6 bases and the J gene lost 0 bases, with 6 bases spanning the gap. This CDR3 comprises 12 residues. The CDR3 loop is CSVRVSNQPQHF. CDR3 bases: TGCAGCGTGAGGGTTAGCAATCAGCCCCAGCATTTT. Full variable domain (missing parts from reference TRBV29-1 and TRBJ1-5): SAVISQKPSRDICQRGTSLTIQCQVDSQVTMMFWYRQQPGQSLTLIATANQGSEATYESGFVIDKFPISRPNLTFSTLTVSNMSPEDSSIYLCSVRVSNQPQHFGDGTRLSIL.